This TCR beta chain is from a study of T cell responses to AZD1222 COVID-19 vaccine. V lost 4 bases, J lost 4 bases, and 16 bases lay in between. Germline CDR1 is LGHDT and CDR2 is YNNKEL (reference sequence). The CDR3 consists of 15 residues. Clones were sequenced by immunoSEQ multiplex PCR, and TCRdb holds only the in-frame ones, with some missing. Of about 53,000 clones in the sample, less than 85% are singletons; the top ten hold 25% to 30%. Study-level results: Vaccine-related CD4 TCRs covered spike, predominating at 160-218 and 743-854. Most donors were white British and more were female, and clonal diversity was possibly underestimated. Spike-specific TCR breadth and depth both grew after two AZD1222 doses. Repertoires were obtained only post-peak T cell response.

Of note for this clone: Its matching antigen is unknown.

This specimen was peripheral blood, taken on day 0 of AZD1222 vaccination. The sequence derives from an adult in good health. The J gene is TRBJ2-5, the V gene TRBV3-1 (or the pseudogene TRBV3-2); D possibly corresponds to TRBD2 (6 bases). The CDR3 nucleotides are TGTGCCAGCAGCCCGTCCGGCGGGACGGGAGAGACCCAGTACTTC. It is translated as CASSPSGGTGETQYF.